These 15 T cell receptor beta chains originate from one sample sequenced in a study of T cell repertoires in cytomegalovirus infection. TCRdb fed the reads into MiXCR, producing one record per CDR3 protein. This table holds about 360,000 distinct CDR3 sequences, about a sixth found once. The sample consisted of PBMCs. All receptors derive from a human donor in good health (CMV status not recorded). Some clones in this sample may be carry-over from other donors' samples.

V usage is TRBV10-2 and J usage is TRBJ1-1, with D hard to call. The V and J ends lost 3 bases and 0 bases respectively, with 8 bases between them. The CDR3 runs to 14 residues. From germline, CDR1 is WSHSY and CDR2 SAAADI. CDR3 DNA sequence: TGCGCCAGCAGTGACCTACACTTGAACACTGAAGCTTTCTTT. It encodes CASSDLHLNTEAFF.

This clonotype was counted ten times or more. This rearrangement joins TRBV20-1 to TRBJ2-7; D is tentatively TRBD1 or TRBD2 (5 bases each). Per the germline V gene, CDR1 is DFQATT and CDR2 is SNEGSKA (reference sequence). The CDR3 length is 12 residues. V lost 6 bases, J lost 1 base, and 10 bases lay in between. The CDR3 region has the DNA TGCAGTGCCCAGGGAGTATCCTACGAGCAGTACTTC. The encoded protein is CSAQGVSYEQYF.

The chain links TRBV12-3 or TRBV12-4 to TRBJ1-2, with 7 bases lining up with TRBD1. CDR3 size: 14 residues. V lost 7 bases and J lost 4; bases outside the gene matches: 9. Written as DNA, the CDR3 is TGTGCCAGCAACCCAACGGGACAGATCTATGGCTACACCTTC. Protein: CASNPTGQIYGYTF.

This clonotype was seen repeatedly, ten times or more. The chain has TRBV7-2 and TRBJ1-4, with D perhaps matching TRBD1 (5 bases). From germline, CDR1 is SGHTA and CDR2 FQGNSA. V lost 1 base and J 7 bases, leaving 13 bases between the germline ends. The CDR3 loop spans 15 amino acids. The CDR3 sequence: CASSLGSGQGEKLFF. In nucleotides, the CDR3 is TGTGCCAGCAGCTTAGGGTCGGGCCAGGGTGAAAAACTGTTTTTT.

This clonotype was recorded many times. The chain recombines TRBV27 with TRBJ2-1, with D unresolved. The CDR3 runs to 16 residues. Germline CDR1 is MNHEY and CDR2 is SMNVEV (reference sequence). Trimming left V 2 bases short and J 2 bases short, with 13 bases between. The chain's CDR3 is CASSLGGVPTYNEQFF. The CDR3 nucleotides are TGTGCCAGCAGTTTAGGTGGCGTTCCGACCTACAATGAGCAGTTCTTC.

A word on this clonotype: It may be a read error: a sequence one base away is much more abundant. This chain joins TRBV7-2 and TRBJ1-1, with TRBD1 matching over 7 bases. Germline-derived CDR1 and CDR2 are SGHTA and FQGNSA. The CDR3 sequence is 12 residues long. For the CDR3, the DNA is TGTGCCATCAGCCTGGGACAGCTTGAAGCTTTCTTT. It translates to CAISLGQLEAFF.

This clonotype was counted ten times or more. The V call is TRBV12-3 or TRBV12-4, the J call TRBJ1-4, with TRBD1 matching 9 bases. The CDR3 covers 15 residues. J gave up 7 bases and V 7 bases, and 10 bases lay outside the gene matches. The CDR3 DNA is TGTGCCAGCACTCATGGGACAGGGTGGGCTGAAAAACTGTTTTTT. It translates to CASTHGTGWAEKLFF.

This clonotype was recorded at least ten times. This chain joins TRBV12-3 or TRBV12-4 and TRBJ1-6; the D gene is possibly TRBD1 (5 bases). Between the trimmed V and J ends, which lost 1 base and 9 bases, there was a span of 10 bases. There are 14 residues in the CDR3. The CDR3 nucleotides are TGTGCCAGCAGTTTAGGAGGGGCGCGTTCACCCCTCCACTTT. Amino acid sequence: CASSLGGARSPLHF.

This rearrangement joins TRBV12-3 or TRBV12-4 to TRBJ2-5; tentatively, D is TRBD1 (5 bases). Trimming shortened V by 6 bases and J by 4 bases, and 9 bases separated the two germline ends. This CDR3 is 12 amino acids long. The chain's CDR3 is CASRDSSETQYF. In DNA, the CDR3 is TGTGCCAGCAGAGACAGTTCAGAGACCCAGTACTTC.

The sample holds many counts of this clonotype. The chain combines TRBV11-2 with TRBJ1-2, with 7 bases that match TRBD1. Germline V CDR1 and CDR2: SGHAT, FQNNGV. V dropped 4 bases and J dropped 8; count of bases not matched to a gene: 22. This CDR3 has 18 residues. Here the CDR3 reads CASSSDRVPPLTRGGYTF. CDR3 coding DNA: TGTGCCAGCAGCTCCGACAGGGTACCTCCCCTGACGCGGGGCGGCTACACCTTC.

The J gene is TRBJ2-7, the V gene TRBV18; D unclear. The V and J ends lost 3 bases and 0 bases respectively, with 15 bases between them. The CDR3 runs 16 residues. CDR1 is KGHSH and CDR2 is LQKENI in the germline V gene. CDR3: CASSPDVQKSSYEQYF. The CDR3 DNA sequence: TGTGCCAGCTCACCCGACGTGCAGAAAAGCTCCTACGAGCAGTACTTC.

The chain has TRBV20-1 and TRBJ2-7; 7 bases align to TRBD2. V gave up 0 bases and J gave up 3 bases; unmatched junction bases: 5. This CDR3 spans 14 amino acids. Per the germline V gene, CDR1 is DFQATT and CDR2 is SNEGSKA (reference sequence). CDR3 sequence (DNA): TGCAGTGCTAGAGATGGCGGGGGAGTCTACGAGCAGTACTTC. Translating gives CSARDGGGVYEQYF.

This chain links TRBV5-6 with TRBJ2-5; 9 bases fit TRBD1. V lost 5 bases to trimming and J lost 5 bases; unmatched junction nucleotides: 7. The CDR3 contains 14 residues. In germline, CDR1 is SGHDT, CDR2 YYEEEE. This chain's CDR3 is CASRLQGARETQYF. The CDR3 region has the DNA TGTGCCAGCAGACTACAGGGGGCAAGGGAGACCCAGTACTTC.

The V gene is TRBV6-2 or TRBV6-3, the J gene TRBJ2-1, with 8 nucleotides matching TRBD2. The V gene's germline CDR1 is MNHEY and CDR2 SVGEGT. Trimming at V came to 2 bases and at J to 5 bases, leaving 11 bases not matched to a gene. The CDR3 contains 17 residues. The CDR3 DNA reads TGTGCCAGCAGTTACCTCCTCGCGGGAGGACGAAACAATGAGCAGTTCTTC. Its translation is CASSYLLAGGRNNEQFF.

This clonotype has only a few counts. The chain employs TRBV5-6 and TRBJ2-3; D remains unclear. Trimming stripped 3 bases from V and 6 bases from J, with 11 bases between. Per the germline V gene, CDR1 is SGHDT and CDR2 is YYEEEE. CDR3 size: 13 residues. The chain's CDR3 is CASSSLKMDTQYF. DNA of the CDR3: TGTGCCAGCAGCTCTCTTAAGATGGATACGCAGTATTTT.